This T cell receptor (beta chain) stems from a study of blood T cell repertoires in COVID-19. About the research overall: Acute-phase and convalescent COVID-19 samples originated in the United States, Italy and Spain.

Germline V gene sequence: CDR1 LGHNA, CDR2 YSLEER. Trimming cost V 0 bases and J 5 bases; bases outside gene matches: 8. This CDR3 has 18 residues. Participant ages covered roughly 18 to 89 years across about two dozen US areas. Authors' analysis steps: Amplifying reference gene primers gave estimates of nucleated cell counts. Sequenced by immunoSEQ multiplex PCR; TCRdb stores in-frame clones only, minus some. V and J calls and clone size are given by that table; D and trimming were obtained from the DNA. This table holds about 140,000 clones, roughly 84% found once. The sample comprised PBMCs or T cells enriched from blood (not recorded which). The TCR comes from a man aged 35-49 years with acute COVID-19. J is TRBJ1-6 and V is TRBV4-3; 9 bases line up with TRBD1. CDR3 DNA: TGCGCCAGCAGCCAAGATTTTTACCGGGACAGGGATAATTCACCCCTCCACTTT. Translation: CASSQDFYRDRDNSPLHF.